Listed below are T cell receptor beta chains from one sample, sequenced in a study of T-cell memory formation after mild COVID-19. TCRdb fed the 5' RACE reads into MiXCR, producing one record per CDR3 protein. The sample consists of 170,000 or so distinct CDR3 sequences, around a fifth of them appearing once. What was sequenced was PBMCs or a T cell subset sorted from them (not recorded which). The receptors here all came from an adult woman who had mild COVID-19 (a few samples of this study predate the infection). Cell type and time point are not known. The CDR3 runs from the conserved cysteine through the conserved F or W. The order of the fields is J gene, D gene, clone size, CDR3 length, V gene, CDR3 protein, CDR3 DNA. A D gene is named only where the DNA matches it firmly. Not every row has a clone size; where given, it reads once, few, many or a size class.

TRBJ2-1,NA,NA,17,TRBV3-1,CASSQTRLGAGYNEQFF,TGTGCCAGCAGCCAAACACGACTAGGGGCAGGCTACAATGAGCAGTTCTTC
TRBJ2-1,TRBD2,NA,15,TRBV3-1,CASSQGLAGGHEQFF,TGTGCCAGCAGCCAAGGGCTAGCGGGGGGGCATGAGCAGTTCTTC
TRBJ2-5,TRBD2,NA,17,TRBV9,CASSVDPGLAGGETQYF,TGTGCCAGCAGCGTAGATCCCGGACTAGCGGGAGGAGAGACCCAGTACTTC
TRBJ2-1,TRBD1,NA,12,TRBV12-5,CASGSRGNEQFF,TGTGCTAGTGGTTCCAGGGGGAATGAGCAGTTCTTC
TRBJ2-3,TRBD2,NA,15,TRBV5-1,CASSSRLAGSNTQYF,TGCGCCAGCAGCTCCCGACTAGCGGGGTCGAATACGCAGTATTTT
TRBJ1-1,NA,NA,15,TRBV7-9,CASSSSFWIRTEAFF,TGTGCCAGCAGCTCCAGTTTCTGGATACGCACTGAAGCTTTCTTT
TRBJ2-1,NA,few,14,TRBV5-1,CASSLWPEQDEQFF,TGCGCCAGCAGCTTGTGGCCGGAACAGGATGAGCAGTTCTTC
TRBJ2-2,NA,NA,14,TRBV6-4,CASSDSTGAGELFF,TGTGCCAGCAGTGACTCGACGGGGGCCGGGGAGCTGTTTTTT
TRBJ2-1,TRBD2,NA,15,TRBV7-6,CASSGLAGGLNEQFF,TGTGCCAGCAGCGGGCTAGCGGGAGGTCTCAATGAGCAGTTCTTC
TRBJ1-5,NA,NA,13,TRBV20-1,CSALGPSNQPQHF,TGCAGTGCTCTCGGGCCTAGCAATCAGCCCCAGCATTTT
TRBJ1-1,NA,NA,15,TRBV19,CASSIVFAGGTEAFF,TGTGCCAGTAGTATAGTTTTCGCCGGGGGCACTGAAGCTTTCTTT
TRBJ2-1,NA,few,16,TRBV11-2,CASSSGWGLGYNEQFF,TGTGCCAGCAGTTCAGGGTGGGGCCTAGGGTACAATGAGCAGTTCTTC
TRBJ2-3,NA,NA,14,TRBV7-8,CASSFEETTDTQYF,TGTGCCAGCAGCTTTGAGGAGACTACAGATACGCAGTATTTT
TRBJ2-1,NA,NA,15,TRBV2,CASSGVGGPGNEQFF,TGTGCCAGCAGTGGAGTGGGGGGGCCAGGGAATGAGCAGTTCTTC
TRBJ2-1,NA,few,15,TRBV3-1,CASSLPSRGDGEQFF,TGTGCCAGCAGCCTTCCCTCGAGGGGGGACGGTGAGCAGTTCTTC
TRBJ2-7,NA,NA,13,TRBV6-1,CAGGRGRSYEQYF,TGTGCCGGTGGCAGGGGGAGGTCCTACGAGCAGTACTTC
TRBJ1-1,TRBD1,few,16,TRBV5-1,CASSLEGQGVVTEAFF,TGCGCCAGCAGCTTGGAGGGACAGGGGGTAGTGACTGAAGCTTTCTTT
TRBJ2-5,NA,NA,14,TRBV29-1,CSVFGQEGGETQYF,TGCAGCGTTTTCGGACAGGAAGGAGGGGAGACCCAGTACTTC
TRBJ2-7,NA,NA,15,TRBV6-6,CASSYPADPFLEQYF,TGTGCCAGCAGTTACCCGGCGGATCCTTTTCTGGAGCAGTACTTC
TRBJ2-5,NA,few,14,TRBV7-2,CASSYSQAGETQYF,TGTGCCAGCAGCTATTCACAGGCAGGAGAGACCCAGTACTTC